This record concerns one TCR beta chain sequence. Its antigen is not known. The CDR3 runs 14 residues. Germline V gives CDR1 MDHEN, CDR2 SYDVKM. The ends lost 8 bases at V and 5 bases at J; junction bases unmatched: 8. The source of the sample is a study of T cells in tuberculosis. Background on the study: T cells were selected with CD1B tetramers loaded with glucose monomycolate. IGRA-negative adolescents, IGRA-positive adolescents with latent tuberculosis and adults with active tuberculosis formed this South African cohort.

TCRdb keeps only in-frame clones here, not all; method: immunoSEQ multiplex PCR. The table records 25,000 to 30,000 clones, roughly 93% of them present only once. General observations from the study: Active tuberculosis cases were adults; controls were adolescents.

The origin of this receptor is a donor aged 10 to 29 with latent tuberculosis or without tuberculosis infection. Specimen: PBMCs. This chain connects TRBV28 to TRBJ1-4, with 7 bases identical to TRBD1. The CDR3 sequence is CASCEDRENEKLFF. The CDR3 DNA is TGTGCCAGCTGTGAAGACAGGGAAAATGAAAAACTGTTTTTT.